The TCR beta chain under discussion was sequenced for a study of cytomegalovirus exposure and HLA in healthy donors. Study-level points and caveats: In a later analysis, compared with equally common non-associated chains, HLA-associated beta chains were more expanded. In a later analysis, the majority of CMV-associated beta chains seemingly showed HLA restriction. An apparent linkage of common viral pathogens to several of the most significant clusters emerged in a later analysis.

The CDR3 has 14 amino acids. Germline V lookup: CDR1 SGHTA, CDR2 FQGNSA. The V gene lost 7 bases and the J gene lost 4 bases, with 15 bases spanning the gap. On this clone itself: Its antigen is unknown.

Researchers ran the PCR with 60 Vbeta and 13 Jbeta primers. Sequenced by immunoSEQ multiplex PCR; TCRdb stores in-frame clones only, minus some. The data show about 150,000 clones, about 78% seen once. The gene calls are TRBV7-2 and TRBJ2-3; TRBD2 might be the D (5 bases). The TCR was taken from a male donor in good health and CMV-seronegative. Sequenced material: PBMCs. The CDR3 sequence is CASTLGSFADTQYF. CDR3 nucleotide sequence: TGTGCCAGCACCCTGGGGAGTTTTGCAGATACGCAGTATTTT.